In its sample, the clone carrying this T cell receptor beta chain was seen once. This record belongs to a study of blood T cell repertoires in COVID-19. Study in general: Acute and convalescent COVID-19 specimens originated in the United States, Italy and Spain. T cells, B-cell-depleted T cells, or PBMCs provided the cDNA or gDNA that served as material.

Authors' processing steps: Reference gene primer amplification yielded estimated nucleated cell counts. Data came from immunoSEQ multiplex PCR; TCRdb stores just in-frame clones and leaves some out. D and trimming come from the DNA, and the V and J calls and clone size come from that table. The sample lists fewer than 200,000 clones, around 83% seen once, with approximately 19% in the top ten. Trimming cost V 5 bases and J 9 bases, with 13 bases left between them. Germline V gives CDR1 LNHNV, CDR2 YYDKDF (reference sequence). This CDR3 contains 12 residues. The sequence was collected from a woman between 70 and 85 years old who had recovered from COVID-19. Sequenced material: peripheral blood. The rearrangement links TRBV15 to TRBJ1-2; no clear D. The CDR3 protein is CATSEDYRRYTF. The CDR3 DNA reads TGTGCCACCAGCGAAGACTATCGTCGCTACACCTTC.